This T cell receptor (beta chain) was obtained from a study of CD8 T cells in Susac syndrome. Study results and limitations: The study's TCR sequencing and HLA analysis drew on a certain number of individuals. That number was acknowledged as relatively small. The CD4+ T cell repertoires from Susac syndrome exhibited no clonal expansion.

An input of roughly 0.45 to 1 ug of RNA was subjected to reverse transcription using random hexamers. TCRdb redid the calling of the immunoSEQ multiplex PCR reads with MiXCR, one entry per CDR3 protein. Of about 190,000 distinct CDR3 sequences listed, roughly 90% are singletons. The trim removed 0 bases at V and 6 bases at J, leaving 5 bases unmatched. This CDR3 has 15 residues. Per the germline V gene, CDR1 is SGDLS and CDR2 is YYNGEE. For this clonotype: As yet, its antigen is unknown.

Sequenced input: CD4+ T cells from PBMCs. The rearrangement joins TRBV9 to TRBJ2-1; 8 positions agree with TRBD1. This sequence was found in a human donor with Susac syndrome. The CDR3 is CASSVETGGVNEQFF. CDR3 bases: TGTGCCAGCAGCGTAGAAACAGGGGGAGTCAATGAGCAGTTCTTC.